This T cell receptor (beta chain) comes out of a study of T cells in tumors and immune-related adverse events (dated by TCRdb to about 2021). In the case of this clone: Its binding antigen is unknown. Base qualities are not at hand, and no much larger clone is one base apart.

Trimming removed 0 bases from V and 8 bases from J, leaving 11 bases between the germline ends. The CDR3 spans 13 residues, from the cysteine through the phenylalanine. Only the CDR3 DNA stays, 39 bases, in frame from base 1. From a lookup of the germline V gene, CDR1 and CDR2 are SGHAT and FQNNGV. The TCR beta locus was amplified and sequenced using the immunoSEQ assay, from which bulk TCR Vbeta CDR3 data were obtained. Turning to the authors' computational methods: CDR3s were excluded if they were non-productive, were shorter than 7 amino acids, or did not start with C or end with F/W. Only specimens with at least 1000 reads were analysed, and clonotypes were defined at the amino acid level. Clonality was computed as 1 minus Pielou's evenness. To equalize library sizes, abundance-weighted random subsampling with replacement was performed 100 times so that 95% confidence intervals could be reported. Repertoire overlap was quantified using the Morisita overlap index, and the top 40 clones per specimen were examined for overlap with the irAE. TCRdb mirrors the immuneACCESS table, restricted to in-frame sequences. Some clones are absent from its copies; in checked studies, under half trace to an unresolved V gene, and the reason for the others is unknown. V and J calls plus clone size are reproduced from that table; the DNA served to infer D and trimming. Recorded for this sample are about 20,000 clones; approximately 90% of them occurred a single time. Around 1.3% of the sample goes to the ten largest clones.

Read against the paper, the sample's treatment or condition label means: nivolumab (PD-1 blockade) given before sampling. The DNeasy Blood and Tissue Kit was used to extract DNA from formalin-fixed paraffin-embedded specimens. The receptor was isolated from a female donor with metastatic renal cell carcinoma. Recombination linked TRBV11-2 to TRBJ2-7; the D gene is possibly TRBD1 or TRBD2, with 5 bases matching each. Specimen: lymph node tissue, collected from a patient treated with anti-PD-1 therapy. The CDR3 is CASSLDQGDQQYF. The nucleotide sequence reads as follows: TGTGCCAGCAGCTTAGATCAAGGGGACCAGCAGTACTTC.